One TCR beta chain is described in this entry. The antigen remains unidentified. This record belongs to a study of brain T cells in children with intractable seizures. Measured with immunoSEQ multiplex PCR; TCRdb has only the in-frame clones, and not every one. The sample contains about 340,000 clones, 93% of which appear only once. Study-wide results and caveats: Only CDR3 sequence similarity suggested viral specificity, without known HCMV serostatus. Clones missing pre-surgery may reflect undersampling of that blood sample.

Time point noted: blood from clinic visit 5 months post-surgery; TSC patient then seizure free. Sequencing was limited to surgery cases with top T cell transcript signatures in brain tissue. The germline V gene encodes CDR1 MNHEY and CDR2 SVGAGI. V lost 4 bases and J 0 bases, leaving 9 bases between the germline ends. This CDR3 spans 14 amino acids. V gene TRBV6-5 combines with J gene TRBJ1-1; D is perhaps TRBD1 (6 bases). The sequenced sample was peripheral blood, obtained 5 to 6 months after surgery. The clonotype was recovered from a boy under three years old with tuberous sclerosis and intractable seizures. The CDR3 nucleotides read TGTGCCAGCAGTTCTACAGGGATGAACACTGAAGCTTTCTTT. This translates into CASSSTGMNTEAFF.